The rows below give T cell receptor delta chains drawn from one sample of a study of Vδ1+ human thymocytes. TCRdb re-called clones from the multiplex PCR reads via CATT. The data show under 80,000 delta-chain clones, with around 32% seen just once and approximately 0.25% held by the top ten. Sequenced input: Vdelta1+ gamma-delta thymocytes from the thymus. These receptors were obtained from a boy in the first two years of life who had congenital heart surgery. Both conserved end residues are part of each CDR3. Each record gives: clone size, CDR3 length, D gene, J gene, V gene, CDR3 protein, CDR3 DNA. The D gene is left open where the match is weak. Expanded clones are given a class, and other clones once, few, many or no size at all.

>few|21|-|TRDJ1|TRDV1
CALGELHPHATEIRRGDKLIF
TGTGCTCTTGGGGAACTACACCCACACGCTACGGAGATACGCAGGGGCGATAAACTCATCTTT
>-|20|TRDD3|TRDJ1|TRDV2
CACDTGPTPGGYVGADKLIF
TGTGCCTGTGACACCGGTCCGACCCCTGGGGGATACGTGGGTGCCGATAAACTCATCTTT
>-|17|-|TRDJ1|TRDV1
CALGTPTVLGYTDKLIF
TGTGCTCTTGGGACTCCTACAGTACTGGGGTACACCGATAAACTCATCTTT
>few|24|-|TRDJ1|TRDV1
CALGVTFLRVVTGGPPQYTDKLIF
TGTGCTCTTGGCGTAACCTTCCTACGTGTGGTAACTGGGGGCCCACCCCAGTACACCGATAAACTCATCTTT
>-|17|TRDD3|TRDJ1|TRDV1
CALGSHTRGGYWIKLIF
TGTGCTCTTGGGTCCCATACGAGGGGGGGATACTGGATAAAACTCATCTTT
>-|17|-|TRDJ1|TRDV1
CALGDPRATTFGRGLIF
TGTGCTCTTGGGGACCCTAGAGCCACTACTTTTGGTCGTGGACTCATCTTT
>-|26|-|TRDJ1|TRDV1
CALGELASPPSHPGDFENLYTDKLIF
TGTGCTCTTGGGGAACTAGCGTCGCCCCCGTCGCATCCGGGGGACTTCGAAAACCTATACACCGATAAACTCATCTTT
>-|20|TRDD2|TRDJ1|TRDV1
CALGEPSYVKTTPYTDKLIF
TGTGCTCTTGGGGAGCCTTCCTACGTTAAAACAACACCGTACACCGATAAACTCATCTTT
>-|23|TRDD3|TRDJ1|TRDV1
CALGEAFLGGVLGDPCKTDKLIF
TGTGCTCTTGGGGAGGCCTTCCTAGGAGGGGTACTGGGGGATCCCTGTAAAACCGATAAACTCATCTTT
>few|18|TRDD3|TRDJ1|TRDV1
CALGGRLLRELGERKLIF
TGTGCTCTTGGGGGACGACTCCTACGTGAACTGGGGGAGAGGAAACTCATCTTT
>-|19|TRDD3|TRDJ1|TRDV2
CACGSPQGWGILCTDKLIF
TGTGCCTGTGGGTCACCCCAAGGCTGGGGGATACTTTGCACCGATAAACTCATCTTT
>-|22|TRDD3|TRDJ1|TRDV1
CALGEYTTSGLGDTRIGGGLIF
TGTGCTCTTGGGGAATATACTACGTCGGGACTGGGGGATACGCGGATCGGTGGGGGACTCATCTTT
>few|19|TRDD3|TRDJ1|TRDV1
CALGGRYTTGGPYTDKLIF
TGTGCTCTTGGGGGCCGCTACACTACTGGGGGACCTTACACCGATAAACTCATCTTT
>once|19|TRDD3|TRDJ1|TRDV1
CALGEPTSGPGGDTDKLIF
TGTGCTCTTGGGGAACCAACCTCTGGTCCTGGGGGAGACACCGATAAACTCATCTTT
>-|17|-|TRDJ1|TRDV1
CALGGLDFPPFTDKLIF
TGTGCTCTTGGGGGACTTGACTTCCCACCGTTCACCGATAAACTCATCTTT
>-|19|TRDD2|TRDJ1|TRDV1
CALGESLPTSTRYTDKLIF
TGTGCTCTTGGGGAAAGCCTTCCTACCTCTACTCGGTACACCGATAAACTCATCTTT
>-|25|TRDD3|TRDJ1|TRDV1
CALGGLRSRGPCLGDTPTYTDKLIF
TGTGCTCTTGGGGGACTCCGAAGCCGAGGGCCTTGCCTGGGGGATACGCCGACGTACACCGATAAACTCATCTTT
>few|18|TRDD3|TRDJ1|TRDV1
CALWNLGLGAAYTDKLIF
TGTGCTCTTTGGAACCTAGGCCTGGGGGCTGCATACACCGATAAACTCATCTTT
>-|18|-|TRDJ1|TRDV1
CALGELGLRTIFFDKLIF
TGTGCTCTTGGGGAACTGGGTCTACGCACAATTTTCTTCGATAAACTCATCTTT
>-|16|-|TRDJ1|TRDV2
CACDTGWGVFCDKLIF
TGTGCCTGTGACACCGGGTGGGGAGTTTTTTGCGATAAACTCATCTTT
>-|13|-|TRDJ1|TRDV1
CALGQPNPVGLIF
TGTGCTCTTGGGCAACCTAACCCCGTGGGACTCATCTTT
>-|23|TRDD3|TRDJ1|TRDV1
CALGEQFPLGSGGYARYTDKLIF
TGTGCTCTTGGGGAACAATTCCCCCTCGGGAGTGGGGGATACGCGAGGTACACCGATAAACTCATCTTT
>-|17|-|TRDJ1|TRDV1
CALGEFNGTCSWGKLIF
TGTGCTCTTGGGGAATTTAATGGGACCTGTAGCTGGGGTAAACTCATCTTT
>-|17|-|TRDJ1|TRDV1
CALGERFLRGYTDKLIF
TGTGCTCTTGGGGAAAGATTCCTACGGGGATACACCGATAAACTCATCTTT
>-|20|TRDD3|TRDJ1|TRDV1
CALGKNMRGLGDTLADKLIF
TGTGCTCTTGGGAAGAACATGAGGGGACTGGGGGATACGCTGGCCGATAAACTCATCTTT
>-|17|-|TRDJ1|TRDV1
CALGEPILRGYTDKLIF
TGTGCTCTTGGGGAACCTATCCTACGGGGATACACCGATAAACTCATCTTT
>-|20|TRDD3|TRDJ1|TRDV1
CALGELVSGILGDTRVELIF
TGTGCTCTTGGGGAACTAGTATCCGGGATACTGGGGGATACAAGGGTCGAACTCATCTTT
>-|25|-|TRDJ1|TRDV1
CALGSPETVPRPPSAGDPYTDKLIF
TGTGCTCTTGGGTCTCCCGAGACGGTTCCCCGTCCCCCTTCGGCGGGAGACCCGTACACCGATAAACTCATCTTT
>-|20|-|TRDJ1|TRDV1
CALGEPLLRVPILYTDKLIF
TGTGCTCTTGGGGAACCGTTGCTACGGGTACCGATTCTGTACACCGATAAACTCATCTTT
>few|15|TRDD3|TRDJ1|TRDV1
CALGPPWGDTKKLIF
TGTGCTCTTGGCCCGCCCTGGGGGGATACCAAGAAACTCATCTTT